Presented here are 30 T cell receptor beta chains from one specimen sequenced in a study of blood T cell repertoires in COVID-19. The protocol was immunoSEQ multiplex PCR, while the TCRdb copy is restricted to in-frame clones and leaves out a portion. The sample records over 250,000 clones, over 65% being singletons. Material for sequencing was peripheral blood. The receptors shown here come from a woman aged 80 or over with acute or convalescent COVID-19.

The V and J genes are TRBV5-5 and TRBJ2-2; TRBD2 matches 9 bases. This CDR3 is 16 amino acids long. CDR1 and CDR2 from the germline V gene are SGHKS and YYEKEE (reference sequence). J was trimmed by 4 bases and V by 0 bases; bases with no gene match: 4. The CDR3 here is CASSLVERGATGELFF. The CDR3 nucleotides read TGTGCCAGCAGCTTGGTAGAGCGGGGGGCCACCGGGGAGCTGTTTTTT.

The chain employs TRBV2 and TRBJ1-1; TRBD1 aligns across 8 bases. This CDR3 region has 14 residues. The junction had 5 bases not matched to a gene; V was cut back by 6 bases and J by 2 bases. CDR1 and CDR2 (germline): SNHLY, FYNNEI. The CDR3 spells CASSRTGINTEAFF. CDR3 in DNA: TGTGCCAGCAGCCGGACAGGGATAAACACTGAAGCTTTCTTT.

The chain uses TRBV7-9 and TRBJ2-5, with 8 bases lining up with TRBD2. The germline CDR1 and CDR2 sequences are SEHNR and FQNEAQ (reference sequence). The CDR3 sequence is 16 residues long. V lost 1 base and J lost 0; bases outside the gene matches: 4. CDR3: CASSLGLAGHQETQYF. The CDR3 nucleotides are TGTGCCAGCAGCTTAGGGCTAGCGGGCCACCAAGAGACCCAGTACTTC.

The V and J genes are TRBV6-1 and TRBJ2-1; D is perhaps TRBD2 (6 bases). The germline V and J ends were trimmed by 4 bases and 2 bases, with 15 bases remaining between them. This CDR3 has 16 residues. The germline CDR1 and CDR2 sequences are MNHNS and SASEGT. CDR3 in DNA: TGTGCCAGCAGTGTGGCCGGGGGTAACACCTACAATGAGCAGTTCTTC. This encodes CASSVAGGNTYNEQFF.

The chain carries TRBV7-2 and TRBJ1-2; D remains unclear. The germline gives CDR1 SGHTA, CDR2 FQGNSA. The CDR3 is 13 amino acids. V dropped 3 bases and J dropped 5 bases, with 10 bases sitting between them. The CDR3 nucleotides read TGTGCCAGCAGCTTTTCGGGTTTTTATGGCTACACCTTC. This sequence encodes CASSFSGFYGYTF.

CDR3 sequence (DNA): TGTGCCAGCAGTTCCTGGGACAGGGGAGGCTACACCTTC. Its protein is CASSSWDRGGYTF. The V and J genes are TRBV6-1 and TRBJ1-2, with 10 bases lining up with TRBD1. Per the germline V gene, CDR1 is MNHNS and CDR2 is SASEGT. The CDR3 has 13 amino acids. V was pared by 5 bases and J by 8 bases, with 5 bases of the junction left unmatched.

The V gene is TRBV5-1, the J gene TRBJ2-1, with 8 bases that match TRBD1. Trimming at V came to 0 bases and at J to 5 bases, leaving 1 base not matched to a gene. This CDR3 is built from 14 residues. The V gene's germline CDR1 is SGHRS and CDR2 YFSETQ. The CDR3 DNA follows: TGCGCCAGCAGCTTGGGGACAGGGAACAATGAGCAGTTCTTC. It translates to CASSLGTGNNEQFF.

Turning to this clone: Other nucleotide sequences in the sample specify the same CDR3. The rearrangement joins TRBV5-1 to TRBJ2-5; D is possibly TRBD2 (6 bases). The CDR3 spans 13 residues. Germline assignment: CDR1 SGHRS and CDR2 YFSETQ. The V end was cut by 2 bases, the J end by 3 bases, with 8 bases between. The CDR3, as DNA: TGCGCCAGCAGCTTCTCGGGAGAAGAGACCCAGTACTTC. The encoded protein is CASSFSGEETQYF.

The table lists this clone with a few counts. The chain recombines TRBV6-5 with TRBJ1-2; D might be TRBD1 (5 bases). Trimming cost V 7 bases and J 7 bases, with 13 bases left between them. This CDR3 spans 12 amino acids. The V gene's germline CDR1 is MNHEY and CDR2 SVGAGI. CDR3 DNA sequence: TGTGCCAGCACCCAGGGCGCCGGTGGCTACACCTTC. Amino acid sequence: CASTQGAGGYTF.

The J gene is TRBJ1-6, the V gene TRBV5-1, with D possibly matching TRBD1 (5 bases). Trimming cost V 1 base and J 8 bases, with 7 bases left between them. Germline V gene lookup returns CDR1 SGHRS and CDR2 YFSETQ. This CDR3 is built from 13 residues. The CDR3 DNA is TGCGCCAGCAGCTTGTCGGGGGATTCACCCCTCCACTTT. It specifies CASSLSGDSPLHF.

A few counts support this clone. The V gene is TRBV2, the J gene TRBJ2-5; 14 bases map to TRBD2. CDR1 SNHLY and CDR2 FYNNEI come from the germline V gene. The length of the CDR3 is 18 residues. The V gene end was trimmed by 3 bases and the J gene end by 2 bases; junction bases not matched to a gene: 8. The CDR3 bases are TGTGCCAGCAGTGATTCCGGGACTAGCGGGAGTGGACAAGAGACCCAGTACTTC. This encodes CASSDSGTSGSGQETQYF. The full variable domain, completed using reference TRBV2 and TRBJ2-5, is EPEVTQTPSHQVTQMGQEVILRCVPISNHLYFYWYRQILGQKVEFLVSFYNNEISEKSEIFDDQFSVERPDGSNFTLKIRSTKLEDSAMYFCASSDSGTSGSGQETQYFGPGTRLLVL.

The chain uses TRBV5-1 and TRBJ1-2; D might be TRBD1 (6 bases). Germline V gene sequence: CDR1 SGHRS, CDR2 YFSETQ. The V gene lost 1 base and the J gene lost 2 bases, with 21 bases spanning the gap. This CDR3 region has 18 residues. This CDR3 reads CASSLPRVPTGPNYGYTF. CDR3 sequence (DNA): TGCGCCAGCAGCTTGCCCAGGGTTCCCACAGGGCCCAACTATGGCTACACCTTC.

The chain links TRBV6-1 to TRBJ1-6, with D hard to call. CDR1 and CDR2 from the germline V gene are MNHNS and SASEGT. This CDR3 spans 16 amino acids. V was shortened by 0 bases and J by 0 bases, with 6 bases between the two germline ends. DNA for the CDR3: TGTGCCAGCAGTGAAGCTCCGAGCTCCTATAATTCACCCCTCCACTTT. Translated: CASSEAPSSYNSPLHF.

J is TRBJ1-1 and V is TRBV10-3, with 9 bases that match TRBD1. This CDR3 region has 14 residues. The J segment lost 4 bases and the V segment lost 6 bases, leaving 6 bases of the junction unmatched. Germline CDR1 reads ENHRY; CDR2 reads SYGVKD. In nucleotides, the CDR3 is TGTGCCATCAGCCCGGGACAGGGAGCCACTGAAGCTTTCTTT. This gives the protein CAISPGQGATEAFF.

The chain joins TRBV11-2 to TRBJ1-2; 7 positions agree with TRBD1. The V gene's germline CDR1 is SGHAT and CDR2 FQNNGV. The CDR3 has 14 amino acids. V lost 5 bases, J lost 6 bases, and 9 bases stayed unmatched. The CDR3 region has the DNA TGTGCCAGCAGCCGCGGAGTAGGGGGCGATGGCTACACCTTC. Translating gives CASSRGVGGDGYTF.

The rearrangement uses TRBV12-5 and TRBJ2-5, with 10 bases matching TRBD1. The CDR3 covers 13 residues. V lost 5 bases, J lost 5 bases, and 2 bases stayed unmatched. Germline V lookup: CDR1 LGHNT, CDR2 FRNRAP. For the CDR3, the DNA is TGTGCTAGTGGTGTGGACAGGGGGGAGACCCAGTACTTC. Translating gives CASGVDRGETQYF.

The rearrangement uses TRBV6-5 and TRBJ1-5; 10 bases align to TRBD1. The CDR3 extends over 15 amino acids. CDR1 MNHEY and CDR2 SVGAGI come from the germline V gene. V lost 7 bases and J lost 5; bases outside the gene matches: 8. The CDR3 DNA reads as TGTGCCAGCACTCTTACCGGGACAGGGGATCAGCCCCAGCATTTT. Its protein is CASTLTGTGDQPQHF.

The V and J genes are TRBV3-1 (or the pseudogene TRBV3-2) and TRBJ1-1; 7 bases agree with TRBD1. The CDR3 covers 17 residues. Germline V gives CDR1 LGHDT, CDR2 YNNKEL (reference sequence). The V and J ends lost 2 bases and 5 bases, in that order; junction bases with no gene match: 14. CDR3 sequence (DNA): TGTGCCAGCAGCCAACGGGGAGCGAGTACACAGGGGACTGAAGCTTTCTTT. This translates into CASSQRGASTQGTEAFF.

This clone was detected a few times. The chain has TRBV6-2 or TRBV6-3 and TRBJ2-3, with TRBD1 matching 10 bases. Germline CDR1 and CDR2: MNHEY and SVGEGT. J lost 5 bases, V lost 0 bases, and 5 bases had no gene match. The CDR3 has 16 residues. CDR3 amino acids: CASSYSGQGIRDTQYF. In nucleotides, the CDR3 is TGTGCCAGCAGTTACTCGGGACAGGGGATTCGAGATACGCAGTATTTT.

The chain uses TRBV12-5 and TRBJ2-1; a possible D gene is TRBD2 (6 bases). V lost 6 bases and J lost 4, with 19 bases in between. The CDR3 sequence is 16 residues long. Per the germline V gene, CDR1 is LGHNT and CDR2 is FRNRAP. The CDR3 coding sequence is TGTGCTAGTGGCCTCCCGCGGGGCCGCGGGTACAATGAGCAGTTCTTC. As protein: CASGLPRGRGYNEQFF.

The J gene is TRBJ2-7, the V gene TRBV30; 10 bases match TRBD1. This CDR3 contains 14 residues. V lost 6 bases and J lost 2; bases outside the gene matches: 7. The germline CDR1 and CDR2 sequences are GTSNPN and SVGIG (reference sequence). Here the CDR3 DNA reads TGTGCCTGTTCGACAGGGGGCAGAGCCTACGAGCAGTACTTC. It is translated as CACSTGGRAYEQYF.

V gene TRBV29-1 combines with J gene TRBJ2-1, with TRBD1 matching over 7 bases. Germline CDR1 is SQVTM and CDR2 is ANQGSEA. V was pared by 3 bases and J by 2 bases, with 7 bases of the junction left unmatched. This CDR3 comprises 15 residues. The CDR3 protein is CSVEVWDSTYNEQFF. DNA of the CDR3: TGCAGCGTTGAGGTGTGGGACAGCACCTACAATGAGCAGTTCTTC.

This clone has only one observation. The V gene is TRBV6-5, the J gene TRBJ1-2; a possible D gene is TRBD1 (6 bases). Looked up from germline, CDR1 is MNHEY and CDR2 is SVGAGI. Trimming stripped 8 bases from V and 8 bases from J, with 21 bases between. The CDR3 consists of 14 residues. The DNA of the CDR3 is TGTGCCAGCCAAATACAGGGCCGCCGATCCGGCTACACCTTC. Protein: CASQIQGRRSGYTF.

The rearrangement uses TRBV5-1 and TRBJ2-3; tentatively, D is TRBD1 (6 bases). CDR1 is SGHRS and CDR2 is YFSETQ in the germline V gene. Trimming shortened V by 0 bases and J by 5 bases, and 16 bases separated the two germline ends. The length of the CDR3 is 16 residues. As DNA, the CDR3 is TGCGCCAGCAGCTTGGTCGTCAGGGGAACAGAAGATACGCAGTATTTT. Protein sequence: CASSLVVRGTEDTQYF. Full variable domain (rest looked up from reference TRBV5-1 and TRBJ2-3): KAGVTQTPRYLIKTRGQQVTLSCSPISGHRSVSWYQQTPGQGLQFLFEYFSETQRNKGNFPGRFSGRQFSNSRSEMNVSTLELGDSALYLCASSLVVRGTEDTQYFGPGTRLTVL.

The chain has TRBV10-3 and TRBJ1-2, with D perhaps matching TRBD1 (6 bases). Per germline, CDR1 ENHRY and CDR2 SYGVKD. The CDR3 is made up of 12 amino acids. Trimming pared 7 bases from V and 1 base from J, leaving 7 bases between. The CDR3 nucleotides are TGTGCCATCAAGGGACATAACTATGGCTACACCTTC. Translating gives CAIKGHNYGYTF.

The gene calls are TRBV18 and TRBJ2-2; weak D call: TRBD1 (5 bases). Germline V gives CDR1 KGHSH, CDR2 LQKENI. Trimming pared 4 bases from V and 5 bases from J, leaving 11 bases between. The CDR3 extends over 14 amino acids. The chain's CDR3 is CASSRATDTGELFF. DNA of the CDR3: TGTGCCAGCTCACGGGCGACAGATACCGGGGAGCTGTTTTTT.

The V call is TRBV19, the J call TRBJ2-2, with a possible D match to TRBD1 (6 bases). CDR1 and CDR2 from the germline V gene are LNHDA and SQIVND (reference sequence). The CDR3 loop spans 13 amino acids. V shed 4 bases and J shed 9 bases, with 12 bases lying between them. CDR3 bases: TGTGCCAGTAGTACCGGACAGCCCTGGGAGCTGTTTTTT. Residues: CASSTGQPWELFF.

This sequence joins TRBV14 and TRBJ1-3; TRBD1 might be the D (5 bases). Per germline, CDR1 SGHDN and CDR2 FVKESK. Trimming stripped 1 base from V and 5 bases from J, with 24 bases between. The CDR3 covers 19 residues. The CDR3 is CASSQGPGVGRDVRNTIYF. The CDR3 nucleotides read TGTGCCAGCAGCCAAGGGCCCGGGGTCGGGAGGGACGTTAGAAACACCATATATTTT.

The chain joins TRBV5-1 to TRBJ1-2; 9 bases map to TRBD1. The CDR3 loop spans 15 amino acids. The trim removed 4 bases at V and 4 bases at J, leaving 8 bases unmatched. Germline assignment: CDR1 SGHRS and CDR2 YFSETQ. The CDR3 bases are TGCGCCAGCAGCCGGGGGGACAGGGATTCCTATGGCTACACCTTC. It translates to CASSRGDRDSYGYTF.

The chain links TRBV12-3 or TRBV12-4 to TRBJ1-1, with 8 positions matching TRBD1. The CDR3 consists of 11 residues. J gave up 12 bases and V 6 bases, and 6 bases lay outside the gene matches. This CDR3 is CASSTGQGTFF. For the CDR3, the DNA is TGTGCCAGCAGCACCGGACAGGGAACTTTCTTT.